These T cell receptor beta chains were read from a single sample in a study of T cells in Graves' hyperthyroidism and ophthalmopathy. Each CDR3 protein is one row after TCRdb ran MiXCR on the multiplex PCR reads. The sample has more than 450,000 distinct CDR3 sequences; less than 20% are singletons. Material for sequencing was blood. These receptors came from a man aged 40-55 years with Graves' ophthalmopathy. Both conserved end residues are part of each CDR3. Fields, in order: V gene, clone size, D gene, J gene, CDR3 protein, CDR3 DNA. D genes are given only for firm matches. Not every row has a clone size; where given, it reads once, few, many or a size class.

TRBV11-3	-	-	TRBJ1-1	CASSFGRLTEAFF	TGTGCCAGCAGCTTCGGCCGCCTCACTGAAGCTTTCTTT
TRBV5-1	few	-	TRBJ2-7	CASSDGTQGEQYF	TGCGCCAGCAGCGACGGGACTCAGGGCGAGCAGTACTTC
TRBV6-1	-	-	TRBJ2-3	CASSGYRADTQYF	TGTGCCAGCAGTGGGTACAGAGCAGATACGCAGTATTTT
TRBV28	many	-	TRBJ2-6	CARTGLIGSGANVLTF	TGTGCCAGGACGGGACTTATAGGCTCTGGGGCCAACGTCCTGACTTTC
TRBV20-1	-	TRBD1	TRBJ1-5	CSALGQGAPYSNQPQHF	TGCAGTGCCCTCGGACAGGGGGCACCCTATAGCAATCAGCCCCAGCATTTT
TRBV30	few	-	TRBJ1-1	CAWSLGEGANTEAFF	TGTGCCTGGTCTTTGGGGGAGGGAGCGAACACTGAAGCTTTCTTT
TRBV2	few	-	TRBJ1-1	CASSEQGIWNTEAFF	TGTGCCAGCAGTGAACAGGGCATTTGGAACACTGAAGCTTTCTTT
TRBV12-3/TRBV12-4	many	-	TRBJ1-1	CASSLVRTEAFF	TGTGCCAGCAGTTTGGTAAGGACTGAAGCTTTCTTT
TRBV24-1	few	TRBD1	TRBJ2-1	CATSDLGTGLQFF	TGTGCCACCAGTGATTTAGGGACAGGGCTTCAGTTCTTC
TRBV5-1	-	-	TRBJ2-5	CASSLGGTDQETQYF	TGCGCCAGCAGCTTGGGGGGCACGGACCAAGAGACCCAGTACTTC
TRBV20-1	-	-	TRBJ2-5	CSARVTGQETQYF	TGCAGTGCTAGAGTTACGGGACAAGAGACCCAGTACTTC